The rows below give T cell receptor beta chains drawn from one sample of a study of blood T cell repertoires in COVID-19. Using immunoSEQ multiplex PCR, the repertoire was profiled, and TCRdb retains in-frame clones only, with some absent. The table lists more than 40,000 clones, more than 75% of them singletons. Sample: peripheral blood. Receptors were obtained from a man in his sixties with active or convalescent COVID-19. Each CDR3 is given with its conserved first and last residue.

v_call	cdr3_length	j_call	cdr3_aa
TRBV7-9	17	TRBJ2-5	CASSSGLAGRYQETQYF
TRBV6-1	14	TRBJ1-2	CASSEGQGAYGYTF
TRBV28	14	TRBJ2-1	CASSPQGGLNEQFF
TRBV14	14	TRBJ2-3	CASSPTSATDTQYF
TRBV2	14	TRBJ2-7	CASSLDTYSYEQYF
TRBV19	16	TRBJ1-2	CASSIDLRRPGEGYTF
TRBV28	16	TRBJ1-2	CASSSIGTGGAYGYTF
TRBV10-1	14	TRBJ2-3	CASSEFGGTDTQYF
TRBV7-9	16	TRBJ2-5	CASSGTRLKAQETQYF
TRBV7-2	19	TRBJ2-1	CASSFPDRGLFTSYNEQFF
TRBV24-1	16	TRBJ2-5	CATSDTGQGAGETQYF